This T cell receptor beta chain was documented in a study of cytomegalovirus exposure and HLA in healthy donors (TCRdb year 2017). General notes on the study: According to an earlier analysis of around 600 of the donors, some 180 million T cells yielded some 120 million unique TCR beta sequences and approximately 300 Gb of sequence data. About 300 gigabases of sequencing data and roughly 90 million unique TCR sequences were included in an early release covering under 650 HLA-typed donors. Among the roughly 400 genotyped donors, roughly 80% belonged to the genetic ancestry cluster associated with self-reported Caucasian donors. The study aimed to test whether cataloging public T cell receptors could reveal signatures of past pathogen exposure. Using immunosequencing, the study profiled T cell repertoires from 640 or so subjects and related those repertoires to cytomegalovirus serostatus. Besides the first cohort of roughly 640 subjects, a separate validation cohort made up of 120 different subjects was used. High-throughput TCR immunosequencing, statistical association of individual TCRs with disease status, and machine learning were combined to predict cytomegalovirus infection status. A later analysis re-examined previously published TCR beta repertoires from just over 650 donors and added high-resolution HLA genotyping to investigate patterns of TCR occurrence. Rather than drawing on any new phenotypic data, the later analysis identified candidate immune exposures from TCR beta sequences and the way those sequences occurred across donors. An earlier analysis of roughly 580 of the donors used high-throughput TCR beta sequencing to judge whether each TCR beta V gene segment behaved as functional or pseudogenic. Donor age, sex, ethnicity and CMV serostatus were compiled together with the repertoire data. A later genetic analysis took genome-wide SNP genotypes for about 55% of the 666 donors and used that subset as a discovery cohort. All discovery cohort repertoires had been generated on a single sequencing platform. Class I and class II HLA loci were covered by the typing at four-digit resolution. Typing coverage differed by locus: A, B, C, DRB1 and DQB1 were typed in about 629-630 donors, DQA1 in approximately 520, DPA1 in around 600, and DPB1 in 450 to 480. Because of strong linkage in the cohort, roughly 5 DR-DQ haplotypes were treated as single units for association and clustering. Among around 400 genotyped donors of the cohort, an average of approximately 240,000 unique TCR beta nucleotide sequences was sequenced per donor, of which approximately 18% were non-productive. The research as a whole found: Cytomegalovirus status was reported to be diagnosed by the classifier with high specificity and sensitivity in both the original and validation cohorts. Strong co-occurrence of HLA alleles, especially DR and DQ, made assigning TCR associations to individual alleles difficult. In this cohort, only TCR beta chains were sequenced, and detectable features were limited by the absence of alpha or paired-chain data. Across donors, most TCR sequences were observed very rarely, whereas some public TCRs were present in many individuals. Because HLA typing was missing for some donors at each locus, association tests included only the typed subset. A later analysis found that HLA-associated TCR beta chains were more clonally expanded and had lower generation probabilities than equally common non-associated chains. In a later analysis, most CMV-associated TCR beta chains were found to appear HLA-restricted, with HLA associations seemingly driven largely by CMV exposure. Specific HLA alleles were associated with about 17,000 TCR beta sequences at a false discovery rate of 0.05 in a later analysis. Linkage disequilibrium might explain the correlated functional status among segregating V segments, but an unknown experimental factor could not be excluded. In the study, approximately 150 TCR beta chains were listed as associated with cytomegalovirus. In a later analysis, the rate of TCR association differed among HLA loci, with DRB1 alleles having the most associated TCRs and HLA-C alleles having the fewest. Three of the identified cytomegalovirus-associated TCR beta chains were confirmed in vitro to be specific for cytomegalovirus antigens. The authors suggested that the approach could potentially be generalized to other disease states and immunological phenotypes. In an earlier analysis of about 600 of the donors, most TCR beta V segments appeared in productive rearrangements about 87% or about 30% of the time, broadly matching IMGT annotations. Compared with the roughly 600-donor mean, donors in an Asian-associated ancestry cluster had fewer N-insertions in productive TCRs, according to a later genetic analysis. For the cohort, immune exposure information was limited to CMV serostatus. A cluster of highly shared sequence variants was judged likely to be a technical artifact of the sequencing pipeline. Because counts were too low, some 16 rarely observed V segments, including chromosome 9 orphons, were excluded from the earlier analysis of several hundred of the donors. A further reported finding was that TCR beta sequences accurately predicted the HLA-A and HLA-B alleles for most subjects in the first cohort. Some IMGT-functional V segments, including TRBV6-2 and TRBV6-3, could not be distinguished by the 87-base-pair reads and were therefore excluded. A later genetic analysis associated a missense DCLRE1C variant with V-gene and J-gene trimming of TCR beta chains, and an independent cohort replicated the association. Roughly uniform sequencing depth across donors was assumed in presence/absence analyses, although this assumption may not hold. A later analysis reported that several top co-occurrence clusters appeared linked to parvovirus B19, influenza, CMV and Epstein-Barr virus.

This clone was seen a few times. The target of this receptor is not known. No base-level quality is on record; no much larger clone is a single base apart. Taken from cysteine to phenylalanine, the CDR3 has 17 residues. Only the CDR3 DNA stays, 51 bases, in frame from base 1. The cohort consisted of more than 650 healthy bone marrow donors. At the time of sampling, every cohort member was nominally healthy, though immune exposures that went unrecorded were likely present. The donor was CMV seronegative and was included in the group of several hundred seronegative cohort members. Each donor provided a peripheral blood sample, and peripheral blood mononuclear cells were used for TCR beta sequencing. Genomic DNA was extracted from the blood cell samples with the Qiagen DNeasy Blood Extraction Kit. Preparation of the library involved the immunoSEQ multiplex PCR assay. For the multiplex PCR, a mixture combining 60 forward primers for TCR Vbeta segments and 13 reverse primers for TCR Jbeta segments was used. The CDR3 region of rearranged TCR beta genes was amplified from genomic DNA with a multiplex PCR assay. The amplified TCR beta libraries were sequenced on the Illumina HiSeq System as 87-base-pair reads. Per the authors' processing: In a later analysis, tens of millions of unique TCR beta chains were counted across the 500 to 850 repertoires, and about 10 million of these chains were shared by at least two donors. To remove PCR and sequencing errors, raw reads were error-corrected and collapsed into unique sequences using a nearest-neighbor algorithm that merged closely related sequences. Alignment of CDR3 sequences to IMGT reference sequences was used to assign V, D and J gene segments. Each retained sequence needed at least a six-nucleotide match to both a V gene segment and a J gene segment. Rearrangements were classified as productive when the CDR3 lacked stop codons and remained in frame with V and J, and all other rearrangements were classified as non-productive. Following IMGT convention, CDR3 was defined as the stretch from the second conserved V-encoded cysteine to the conserved J-encoded phenylalanine. The earlier analysis of 500 to 650 of the donors excluded any sequence lacking an unambiguous match to a single V gene segment. In an earlier analysis of several hundred of the donors, a V segment was called functional when productive rearrangements were above 56.7%, and segregating when the standard deviation between donors exceeded 5%. A statistical classification framework was built to diagnose cytomegalovirus status from the catalog of TCR beta chain sequences. A later analysis assigned V and J genes by comparing TCR nucleotide sequences with IMGT/GENE-DB human TR gene sequences. The TCRdist pipeline was used in a later analysis to assign CDR3 sequences and most-parsimonious VDJ recombination scenarios. In a later analysis, every TCR beta chain was defined by the combination of its CDR3 amino acid sequence and its V-gene family, and reads without a unique V-gene family were dropped. In a later analysis, fewer than 600 highly shared, low-generation-probability nucleotide sequences were removed to address suspected cross-contamination and a sequencing artifact. A later analysis calculated a clonal expansion index for each public chain from normalized within-repertoire ranks of inferred template counts. A later analysis computed generation probabilities with a VDJ recombination model fitted to out-of-frame rearrangements, and checked the results against IGoR. Hypergeometric tests were used in a later analysis to score TCR-TCR, TCR-HLA and TCR-CMV co-occurrence, with a repertoire-size bias correction applied to the TCR pairs. False discovery rates were estimated in a later analysis by permuting HLA or CMV assignments 20 times. In a later analysis, co-occurring TCRs were grouped using DBSCAN, with TCRdist sequence similarity added in when clustering inside HLA-allele-positive subsets. For co-occurrence clustering, repertoires with fewer than 30,000 or more than 120,000 public chains were excluded, along with a handful of repertoires with anomalous nucleotide sharing. TCRdb took this table from immuneACCESS and kept in-frame rearrangements with V and J called. Such tables lack part of the clones; where checked against another copy, unresolved V genes explain under half of the gap, and the rest is unexplained. V and J calls plus clone size are reproduced from that table; the DNA served to infer D and trimming. For this sample the table gives some 110,000 clones, of which approximately 80% were detected only once. Less than 2.5% of the sample belongs to the ten largest clones.

The sample taken for sequencing was PBMCs. The source is a man aged 50-59 years in good health and CMV-seronegative. The rearrangement joined TRBV12-2 to TRBJ2-3; the table's D call TRBD2 went unverified against the DNA. TRBV12-2 is described as a pseudogene. The CDR3: CASRSRTSAVSTDTQYF. The base sequence is TGTGCAAGTCGCTCCAGGACTAGCGCCGTTAGCACAGATACGCAGTATTTT.